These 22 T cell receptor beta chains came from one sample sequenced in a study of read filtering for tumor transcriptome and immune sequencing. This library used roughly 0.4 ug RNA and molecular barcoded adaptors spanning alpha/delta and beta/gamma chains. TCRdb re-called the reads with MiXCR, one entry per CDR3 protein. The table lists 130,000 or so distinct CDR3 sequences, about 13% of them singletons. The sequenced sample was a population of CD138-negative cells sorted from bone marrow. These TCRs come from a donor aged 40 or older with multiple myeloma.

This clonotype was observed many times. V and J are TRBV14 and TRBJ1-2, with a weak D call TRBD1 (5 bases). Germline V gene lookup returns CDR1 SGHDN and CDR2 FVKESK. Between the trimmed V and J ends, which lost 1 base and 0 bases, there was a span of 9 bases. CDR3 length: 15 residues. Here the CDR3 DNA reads TGTGCCAGCAGCCAAGGTTCAGGGACTAACTATGGCTACACCTTC. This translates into CASSQGSGTNYGYTF.

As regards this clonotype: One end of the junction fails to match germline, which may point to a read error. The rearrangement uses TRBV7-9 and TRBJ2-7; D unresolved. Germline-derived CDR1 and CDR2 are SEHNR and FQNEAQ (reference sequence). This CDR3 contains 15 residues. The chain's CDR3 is CASSRPPGWNDEQCF. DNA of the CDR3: TGTGCCAGCAGCCGACCACCGGGTTGGAACGACGAGCAGTGCTTC. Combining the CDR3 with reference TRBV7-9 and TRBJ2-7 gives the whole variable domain DTGVSQNPRHKITKRGQNVTFRCDPISEHNRLYWYRQTLGQGPEFLTYFQNEAQLEKSRLLSDRFSAERPKGSFSTLEIQRTEQGDSAMYLCASSRPPGWNDEQCFGPGTRLTVT.

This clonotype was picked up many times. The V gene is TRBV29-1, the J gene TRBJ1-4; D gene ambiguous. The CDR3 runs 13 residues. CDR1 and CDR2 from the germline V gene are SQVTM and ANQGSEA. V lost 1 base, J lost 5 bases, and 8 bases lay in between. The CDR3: CSVEGGKNEKLFF. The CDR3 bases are TGCAGCGTTGAAGGGGGTAAAAATGAAAAACTGTTTTTT.

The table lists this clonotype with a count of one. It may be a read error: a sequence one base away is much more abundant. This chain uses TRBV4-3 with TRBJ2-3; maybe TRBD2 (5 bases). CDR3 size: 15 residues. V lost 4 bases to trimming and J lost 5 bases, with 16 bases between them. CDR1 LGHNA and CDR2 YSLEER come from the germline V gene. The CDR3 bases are TGCGCCAGCAGCCGAGGACTGGTTTCTGAAGATACGCAGTATTTT. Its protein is CASSRGLVSEDTQYF.

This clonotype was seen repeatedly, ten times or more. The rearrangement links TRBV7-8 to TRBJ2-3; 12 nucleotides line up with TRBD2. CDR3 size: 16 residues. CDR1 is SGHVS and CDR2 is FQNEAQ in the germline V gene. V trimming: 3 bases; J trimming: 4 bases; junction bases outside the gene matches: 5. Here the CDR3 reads CASSLTSGGGPDTQYF. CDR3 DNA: TGTGCCAGCAGCTTGACTAGCGGGGGCGGTCCAGATACGCAGTATTTT.

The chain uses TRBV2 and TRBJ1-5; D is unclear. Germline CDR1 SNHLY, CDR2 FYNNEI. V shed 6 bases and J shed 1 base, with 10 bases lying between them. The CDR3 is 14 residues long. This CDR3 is CASSAIRSNQPQHF. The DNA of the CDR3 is TGTGCCAGCAGCGCGATACGGAGCAATCAGCCCCAGCATTTT.

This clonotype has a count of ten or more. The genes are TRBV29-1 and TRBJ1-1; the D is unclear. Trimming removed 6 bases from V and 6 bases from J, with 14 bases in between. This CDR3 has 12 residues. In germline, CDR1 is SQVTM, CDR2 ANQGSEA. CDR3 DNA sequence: TGCAGCGTCACTACTAATCGCGCTGAAGCTTTCTTT. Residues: CSVTTNRAEAFF.

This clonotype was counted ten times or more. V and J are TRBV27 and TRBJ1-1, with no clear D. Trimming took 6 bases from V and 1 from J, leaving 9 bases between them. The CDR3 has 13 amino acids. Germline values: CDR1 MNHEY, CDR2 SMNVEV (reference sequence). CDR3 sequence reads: CASRRNQNTEAFF. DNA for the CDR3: TGTGCCAGCAGACGAAACCAGAACACTGAAGCTTTCTTT.

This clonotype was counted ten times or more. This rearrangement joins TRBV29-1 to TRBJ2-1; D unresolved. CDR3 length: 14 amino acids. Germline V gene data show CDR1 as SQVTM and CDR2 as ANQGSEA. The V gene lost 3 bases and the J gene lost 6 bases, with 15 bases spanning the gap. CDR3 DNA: TGCAGCGTTGAGTCTTGGCTTGAAACCAATGAGCAGTTCTTC. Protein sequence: CSVESWLETNEQFF.

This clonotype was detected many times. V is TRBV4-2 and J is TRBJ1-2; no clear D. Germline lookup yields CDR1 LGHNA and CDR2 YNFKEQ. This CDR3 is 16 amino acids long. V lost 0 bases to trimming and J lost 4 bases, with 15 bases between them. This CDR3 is CASSQDILRAFYGYTF. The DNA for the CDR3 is TGTGCCAGCAGCCAAGATATCCTGAGGGCCTTCTATGGCTACACCTTC.

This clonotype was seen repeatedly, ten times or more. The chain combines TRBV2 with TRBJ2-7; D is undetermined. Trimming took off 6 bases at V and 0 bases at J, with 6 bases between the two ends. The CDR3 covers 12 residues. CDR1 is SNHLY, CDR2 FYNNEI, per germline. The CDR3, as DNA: TGTGCCAGCAGCCACCCCTCCTACGAGCAGTACTTC. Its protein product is CASSHPSYEQYF.

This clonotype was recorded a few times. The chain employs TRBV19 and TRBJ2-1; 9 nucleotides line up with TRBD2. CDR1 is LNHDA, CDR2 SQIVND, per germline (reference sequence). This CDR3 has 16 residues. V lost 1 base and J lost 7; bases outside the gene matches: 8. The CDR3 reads CASSIVVAGVRNEQFF. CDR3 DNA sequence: TGTGCCAGTAGTATAGTTGTAGCGGGGGTGAGGAATGAGCAGTTCTTC. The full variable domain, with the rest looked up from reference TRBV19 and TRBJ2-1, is DGGITQSPKYLFRKEGQNVTLSCEQNLNHDAMYWYRQDPGQGLRLIYYSQIVNDFQKGDIAEGYSVSREKKESFPLTVTSAQKNPTAFYLCASSIVVAGVRNEQFFGPGTRLTVL.

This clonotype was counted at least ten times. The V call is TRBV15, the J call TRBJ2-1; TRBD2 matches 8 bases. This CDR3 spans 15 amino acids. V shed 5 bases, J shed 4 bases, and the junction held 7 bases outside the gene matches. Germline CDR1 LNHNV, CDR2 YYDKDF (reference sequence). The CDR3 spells CATSFKRELYNEQFF. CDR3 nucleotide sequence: TGTGCCACCAGCTTCAAGCGGGAGTTGTACAATGAGCAGTTCTTC.

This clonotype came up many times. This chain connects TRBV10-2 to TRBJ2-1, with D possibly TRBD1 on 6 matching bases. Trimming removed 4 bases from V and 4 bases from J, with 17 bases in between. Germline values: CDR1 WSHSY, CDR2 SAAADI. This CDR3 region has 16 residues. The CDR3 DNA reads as TGCGCCAGCAGTGTCCCCCAGCGGACAGCTTACAATGAGCAGTTCTTC. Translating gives CASSVPQRTAYNEQFF.

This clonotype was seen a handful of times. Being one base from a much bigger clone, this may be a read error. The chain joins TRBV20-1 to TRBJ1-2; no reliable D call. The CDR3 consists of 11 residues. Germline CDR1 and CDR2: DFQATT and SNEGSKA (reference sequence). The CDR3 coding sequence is TGCAGTGCCGGCGGATCGACTGGCTACGCCTTC. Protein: CSAGGSTGYAF.

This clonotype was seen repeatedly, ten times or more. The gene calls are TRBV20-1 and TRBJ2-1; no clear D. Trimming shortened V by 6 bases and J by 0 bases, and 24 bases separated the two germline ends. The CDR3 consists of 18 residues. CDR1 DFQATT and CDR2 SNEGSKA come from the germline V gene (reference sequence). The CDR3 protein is CSAPVGRSTIYSYNEQFF. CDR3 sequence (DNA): TGCAGTGCCCCCGTCGGTCGGAGTACGATTTACTCCTACAATGAGCAGTTCTTC.

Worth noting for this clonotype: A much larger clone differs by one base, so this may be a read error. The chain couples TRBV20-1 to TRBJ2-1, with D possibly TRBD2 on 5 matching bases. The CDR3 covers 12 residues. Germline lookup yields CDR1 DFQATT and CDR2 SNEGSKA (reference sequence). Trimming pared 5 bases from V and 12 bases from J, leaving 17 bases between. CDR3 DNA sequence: TGCAGTGCTGCCCCACTAGTTCTTGCGCAGTTCTTC. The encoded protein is CSAAPLVLAQFF.

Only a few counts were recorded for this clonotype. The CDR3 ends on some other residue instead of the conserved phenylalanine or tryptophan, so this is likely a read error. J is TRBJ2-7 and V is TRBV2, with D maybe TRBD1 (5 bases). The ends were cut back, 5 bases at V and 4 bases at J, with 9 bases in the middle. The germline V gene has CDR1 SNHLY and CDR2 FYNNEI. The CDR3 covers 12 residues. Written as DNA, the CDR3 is TGTGCCAGCAGTTCACAGGAGTACGAGCAGTACTGC. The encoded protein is CASSSQEYEQYC.

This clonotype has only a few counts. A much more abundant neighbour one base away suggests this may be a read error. The CDR3 is CASSLWGQGQTQHF. In nucleotides, the CDR3 is TGCGCCAGCAGCTTGTGGGGACAGGGTCAGACCCAGCATTTT. The chain joins TRBV5-1 to TRBJ1-5; 9 bases agree with TRBD1. This CDR3 spans 14 amino acids. The germline V gene encodes CDR1 SGHRS and CDR2 YFSETQ.

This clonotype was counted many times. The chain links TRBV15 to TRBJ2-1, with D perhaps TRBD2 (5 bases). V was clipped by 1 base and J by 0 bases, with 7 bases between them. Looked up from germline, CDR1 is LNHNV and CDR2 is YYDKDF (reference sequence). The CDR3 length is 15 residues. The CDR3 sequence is CATSRAGSSYNEQFF. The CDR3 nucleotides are TGTGCCACCAGCAGAGCGGGGAGCTCCTACAATGAGCAGTTCTTC.

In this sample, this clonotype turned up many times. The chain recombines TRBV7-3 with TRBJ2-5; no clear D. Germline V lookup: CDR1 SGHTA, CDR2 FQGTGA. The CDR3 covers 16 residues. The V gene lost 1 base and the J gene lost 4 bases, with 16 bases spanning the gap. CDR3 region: CASSLKGSRSLETQYF. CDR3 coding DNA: TGTGCCAGCAGCTTAAAAGGATCAAGATCACTAGAGACCCAGTACTTC.

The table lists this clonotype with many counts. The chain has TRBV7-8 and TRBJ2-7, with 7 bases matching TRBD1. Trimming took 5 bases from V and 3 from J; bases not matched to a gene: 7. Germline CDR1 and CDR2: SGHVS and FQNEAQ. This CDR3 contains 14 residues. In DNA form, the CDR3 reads TGTGCCAGCAGCGTAAAGGACAGGCACTACGAGCAGTACTTC. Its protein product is CASSVKDRHYEQYF.